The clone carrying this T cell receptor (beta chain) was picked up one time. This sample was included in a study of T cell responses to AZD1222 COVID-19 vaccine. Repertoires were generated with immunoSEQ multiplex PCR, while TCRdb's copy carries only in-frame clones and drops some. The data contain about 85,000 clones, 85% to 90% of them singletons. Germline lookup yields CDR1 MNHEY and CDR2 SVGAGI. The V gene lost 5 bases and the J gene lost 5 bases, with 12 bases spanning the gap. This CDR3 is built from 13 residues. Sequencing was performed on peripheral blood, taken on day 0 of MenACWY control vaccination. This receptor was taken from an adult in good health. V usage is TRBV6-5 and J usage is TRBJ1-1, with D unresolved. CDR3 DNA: TGTGCCAGCAGTACTAGGGATGGTACTGAAGCTTTCTTT. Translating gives CASSTRDGTEAFF.